Listed below are T cell receptor beta chains from one sample, sequenced in a study of spatial heterogeneity in lung cancer. From the 5' RACE reads, TCRdb called clonotypes with MiXCR, one entry per CDR3 protein. The table has nearly 95,000 distinct CDR3 sequences, 15% to 20% seen once. The sample was PBMCs, taken at follow-up. These receptors were obtained from a male donor with early-stage non-small cell lung cancer. Both conserved end residues are part of each CDR3. A D gene is named only where the DNA matches it firmly. Part of the rows lack a size; the others show once, few, many or a class for expanded clones.

V,D,J,size,CDR3,DNA
TRBV29-1,NA,TRBJ1-1,NA,CSVDLWDTEAFF,TGCAGCGTTGACTTATGGGACACTGAAGCTTTCTTT
TRBV29-1,NA,TRBJ2-3,NA,CSVDFQGLDTQYF,TGCAGCGTTGACTTTCAGGGATTAGATACGCAGTATTTT
TRBV20-1,TRBD2,TRBJ2-3,NA,CSASWRERGDTQYF,TGCAGTGCTAGTTGGCGGGAGAGGGGAGATACGCAGTATTTT
TRBV24-1,NA,TRBJ2-1,few,CATSDLPGRQVKSRGNEQFF,TGTGCCACCAGTGATCTGCCGGGTCGACAGGTTAAGTCTCGCGGTAATGAGCAGTTCTTC
TRBV12-3/TRBV12-4,TRBD1,TRBJ1-2,NA,CASSPGQGAYGYTF,TGTGCCAGCAGCCCGGGACAGGGGGCCTATGGCTACACCTTC
TRBV29-1,TRBD1,TRBJ2-1,NA,CSVGTGTGSYNEQFF,TGCAGCGTGGGAACTGGGACAGGGTCCTACAATGAGCAGTTCTTC
TRBV5-1,NA,TRBJ1-1,once,CASSLAIKPGVTEAFF,TGCGCCAGCAGCTTGGCGATCAAGCCGGGCGTCACTGAAGCTTTCTTT
TRBV2,NA,TRBJ1-1,few,CASQQERRTEAFF,TGTGCCAGTCAGCAGGAGAGAAGGACTGAAGCTTTCTTT
TRBV12-3/TRBV12-4,NA,TRBJ2-5,NA,CATQDSNQETQYF,TGTGCCACCCAAGACAGTAACCAAGAGACCCAGTACTTC
TRBV21-1,NA,TRBJ1-3,few,CASSKEMGNTIYF,TGTGCCAGCAGCAAAGAGATGGGAAACACCATATATTTT
TRBV7-2,NA,TRBJ1-1,NA,CASSLQTNTEAFF,TGTGCCAGCAGCTTACAGACGAACACTGAAGCTTTCTTT
TRBV2,NA,TRBJ2-3,NA,CASSEEDESGADSDTQYF,TGTGCCAGCAGTGAAGAAGATGAATCGGGGGCCGACTCAGATACGCAGTATTTT
TRBV10-3,NA,TRBJ2-5,NA,CAISDPAGIQETQYF,TGTGCCATCAGTGACCCGGCGGGCATTCAAGAGACCCAGTACTTC
TRBV4-2,NA,TRBJ2-1,NA,CASSQDVNSRNEQFF,TGTGCCAGCAGCCAAGATGTTAACAGTAGGAATGAGCAGTTCTTC
TRBV27,NA,TRBJ2-5,NA,CASSPHGGPETQYF,TGTGCCAGCAGTCCTCATGGGGGGCCTGAGACCCAGTACTTC
TRBV18,TRBD1,TRBJ2-3,NA,CASSPVTGGTDTQYF,TGTGCCAGCTCACCGGTTACAGGGGGGACAGATACGCAGTATTTT
TRBV6-5,NA,TRBJ1-3,once,CASSYSAGNTIYF,TGTGCCAGCAGTTACTCGGCTGGAAACACCATATATTTT
TRBV27,NA,TRBJ2-3,NA,CASSSSPGVSGDTQYF,NA
TRBV7-9,NA,TRBJ1-1,NA,CASSREVPEAFF,TGTGCCAGCAGCCGGGAGGTCCCTGAAGCTTTCTTT